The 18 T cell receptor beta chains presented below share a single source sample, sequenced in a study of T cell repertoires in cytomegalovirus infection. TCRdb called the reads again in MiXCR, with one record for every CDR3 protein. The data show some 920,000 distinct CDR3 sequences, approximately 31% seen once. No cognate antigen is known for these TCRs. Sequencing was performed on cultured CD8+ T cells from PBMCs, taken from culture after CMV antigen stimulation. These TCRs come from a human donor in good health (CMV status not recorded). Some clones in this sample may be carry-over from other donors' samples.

CDR3 sequence (DNA): TGTGCCAGCAGCCAGTTCCGCCAGGGGGGCGAGCAGTACTTC. Amino acids: CASSQFRQGGEQYF. This sequence joins TRBV12-3 or TRBV12-4 and TRBJ2-7; D is perhaps TRBD1 (7 bases). V was pared by 6 bases and J by 6 bases, with 18 bases between. The CDR3 consists of 14 residues.

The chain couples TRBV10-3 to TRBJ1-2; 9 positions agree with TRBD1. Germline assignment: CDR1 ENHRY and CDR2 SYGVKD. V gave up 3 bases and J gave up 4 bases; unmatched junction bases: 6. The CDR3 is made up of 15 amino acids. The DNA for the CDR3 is TGTGCCATCAGTGACAATCAGGGACAGGGCTATGGCTACACCTTC. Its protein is CAISDNQGQGYGYTF.

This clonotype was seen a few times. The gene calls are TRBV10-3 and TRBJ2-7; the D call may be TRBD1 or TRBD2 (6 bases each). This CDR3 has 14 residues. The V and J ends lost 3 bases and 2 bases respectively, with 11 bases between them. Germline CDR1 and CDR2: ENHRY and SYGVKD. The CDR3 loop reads CAISDGGLTYEQYF. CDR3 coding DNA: TGTGCCATCAGTGATGGGGGGCTCACCTACGAGCAGTACTTC.

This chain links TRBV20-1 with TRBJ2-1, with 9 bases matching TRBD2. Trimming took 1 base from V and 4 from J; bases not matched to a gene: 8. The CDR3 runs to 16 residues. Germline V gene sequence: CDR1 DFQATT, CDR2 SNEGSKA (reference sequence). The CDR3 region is CSARVTSGGWYNEQFF. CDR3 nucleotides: TGCAGTGCTAGAGTGACAAGCGGGGGGTGGTACAATGAGCAGTTCTTC.

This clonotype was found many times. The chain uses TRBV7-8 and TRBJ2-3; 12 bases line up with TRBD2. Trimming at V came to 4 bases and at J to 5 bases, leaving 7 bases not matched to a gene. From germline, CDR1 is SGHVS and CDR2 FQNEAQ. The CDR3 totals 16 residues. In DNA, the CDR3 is TGTGCCAGCAGCTCTCTAGCGGGGGGGTTGGGAGATACGCAGTATTTT. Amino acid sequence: CASSSLAGGLGDTQYF. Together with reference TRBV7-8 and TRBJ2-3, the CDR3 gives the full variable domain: GAGVSQSPRYKVAKRGQDVALRCDPISGHVSLFWYQQALGQGPEFLTYFQNEAQLDKSGLPSDRFFAERPEGSVSTLKIQRTQQEDSAVYLCASSSLAGGLGDTQYFGPGTRLTVL.

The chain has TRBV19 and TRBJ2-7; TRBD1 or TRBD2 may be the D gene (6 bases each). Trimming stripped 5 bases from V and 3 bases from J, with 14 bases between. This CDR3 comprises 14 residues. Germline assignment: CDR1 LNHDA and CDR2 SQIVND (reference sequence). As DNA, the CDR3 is TGTGCCAGTAGTGCGGGACAAGTCGGCTACGAGCAGTACTTC. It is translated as CASSAGQVGYEQYF.

The CDR3 nucleotides read TGTGCCAGCAGCTTAGTCGCCGAAGTGGATACGCAGTATTTT. Amino acid sequence: CASSLVAEVDTQYF. This chain joins TRBV7-3 and TRBJ2-3; D gene unclear. V was pared by 2 bases and J by 6 bases, with 12 bases between. Germline CDR1 reads SGHTA; CDR2 reads FQGTGA. This CDR3 spans 14 amino acids.

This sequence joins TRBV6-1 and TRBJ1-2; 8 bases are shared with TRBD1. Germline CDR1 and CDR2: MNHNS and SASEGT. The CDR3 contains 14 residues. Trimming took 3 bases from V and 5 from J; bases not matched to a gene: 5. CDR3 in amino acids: CASSDKQGGYGYTF. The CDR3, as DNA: TGTGCCAGCAGTGACAAACAGGGGGGGTATGGCTACACCTTC.

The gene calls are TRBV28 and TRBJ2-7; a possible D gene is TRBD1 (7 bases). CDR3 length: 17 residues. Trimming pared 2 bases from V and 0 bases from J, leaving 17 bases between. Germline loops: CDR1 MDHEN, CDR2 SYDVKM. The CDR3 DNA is TGTGCCAGCAGTTTAAGGGGGCAGGGGGGATACTCCTACGAGCAGTACGTC. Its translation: CASSLRGQGGYSYEQYV.

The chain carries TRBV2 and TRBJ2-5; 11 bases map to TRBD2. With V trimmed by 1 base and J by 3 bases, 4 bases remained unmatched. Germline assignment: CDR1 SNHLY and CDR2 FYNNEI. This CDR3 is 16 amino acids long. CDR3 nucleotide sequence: TGTGCCAGCAGTGAAGATGGTAGCGGGGGGGAAGAGACCCAGTACTTC. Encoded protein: CASSEDGSGGEETQYF.

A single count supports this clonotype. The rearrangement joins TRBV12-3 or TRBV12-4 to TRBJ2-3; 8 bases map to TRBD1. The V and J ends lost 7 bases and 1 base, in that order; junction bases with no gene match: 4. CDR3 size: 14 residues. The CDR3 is CASTRDRRTDTQYF. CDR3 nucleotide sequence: TGTGCCAGCACCCGGGACAGGCGCACAGATACGCAGTATTTT.

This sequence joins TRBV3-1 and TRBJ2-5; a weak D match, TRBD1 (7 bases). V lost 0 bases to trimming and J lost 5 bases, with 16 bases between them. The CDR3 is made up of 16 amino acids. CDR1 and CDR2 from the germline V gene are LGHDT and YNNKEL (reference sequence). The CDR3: CASSQDGGGAGETQYF. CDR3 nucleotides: TGTGCCAGCAGCCAAGATGGAGGGGGCGCGGGGGAGACCCAGTACTTC.

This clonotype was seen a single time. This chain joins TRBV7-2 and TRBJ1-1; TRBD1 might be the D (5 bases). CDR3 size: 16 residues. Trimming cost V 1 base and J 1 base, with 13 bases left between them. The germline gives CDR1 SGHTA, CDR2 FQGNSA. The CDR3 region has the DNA TGTGCCAGCAGCTTAGGCCGGGGCAGGGCGAACACTGAAGCTTTCTTT. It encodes CASSLGRGRANTEAFF.

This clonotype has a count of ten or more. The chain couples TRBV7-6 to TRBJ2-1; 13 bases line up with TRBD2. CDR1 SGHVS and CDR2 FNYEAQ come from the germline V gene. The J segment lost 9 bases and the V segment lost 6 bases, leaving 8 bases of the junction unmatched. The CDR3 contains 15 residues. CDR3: CASRQTSGGASEQFF. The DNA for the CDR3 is TGTGCCAGCAGACAAACTAGCGGGGGGGCGAGTGAGCAGTTCTTC.

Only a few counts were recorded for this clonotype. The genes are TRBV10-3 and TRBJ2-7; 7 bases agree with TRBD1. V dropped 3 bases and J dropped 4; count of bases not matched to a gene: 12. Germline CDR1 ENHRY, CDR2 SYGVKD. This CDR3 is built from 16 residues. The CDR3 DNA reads TGTGCCATCAGTGATCATAACTCAGCAGGGGGTTACGAGCAGTACGTC. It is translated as CAISDHNSAGGYEQYV.

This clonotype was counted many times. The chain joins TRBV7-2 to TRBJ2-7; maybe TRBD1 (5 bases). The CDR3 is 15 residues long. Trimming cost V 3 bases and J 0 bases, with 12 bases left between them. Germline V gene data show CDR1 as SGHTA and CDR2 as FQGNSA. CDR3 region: CASSFDSAGSYEQYF. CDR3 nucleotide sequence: TGTGCCAGCAGCTTTGACAGTGCCGGCTCCTACGAGCAGTACTTC.

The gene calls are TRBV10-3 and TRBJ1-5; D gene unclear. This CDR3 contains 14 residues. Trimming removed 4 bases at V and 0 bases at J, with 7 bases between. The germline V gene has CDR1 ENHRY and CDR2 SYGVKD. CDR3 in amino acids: CAISGPYSNQPQHF. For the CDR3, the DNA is TGTGCCATCAGTGGGCCGTATAGCAATCAGCCCCAGCATTTT.

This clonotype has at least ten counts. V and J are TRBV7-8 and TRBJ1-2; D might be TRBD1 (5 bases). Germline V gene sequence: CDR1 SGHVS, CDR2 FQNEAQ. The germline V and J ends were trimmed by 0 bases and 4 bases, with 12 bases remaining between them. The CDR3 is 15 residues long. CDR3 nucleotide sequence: TGTGCCAGCAGCTTAGCTCGGAGACAGTCCTATGGCTACACCTTC. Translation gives CASSLARRQSYGYTF.